A selection of T cell receptor beta chains follows, all from one sample in a study of CD8 T cells in Susac syndrome. TCRdb re-analysed the immunoSEQ multiplex PCR reads in MiXCR, keeping a single row per CDR3 protein. The profile covers around 200,000 distinct CDR3 sequences, with 90% to 95% appearing a single time and approximately 0.1% taken by the ten largest. The sequenced material came from CD4+ T cells from PBMCs. Every receptor here comes from a human donor in good health. CDR3s include the opening cysteine and the closing phenylalanine or tryptophan. D genes are given only for firm matches. Expanded clones are given a class, and other clones once, few, many or no size at all.

J: TRBJ2-1; V: TRBV7-2; size: -; D: TRBD2; CDR3: CASSFPEAGGLYNEQFF; DNA: TGTGCCAGCAGCTTTCCCGAAGCGGGAGGCCTCTACAATGAGCAGTTCTTC
J: TRBJ2-3; V: TRBV6-5; size: -; D: -; CDR3: CASSYPESTDTQYF; DNA: TGTGCCAGCAGTTACCCGGAGTCCACAGATACGCAGTATTTT
J: TRBJ1-2; V: TRBV10-3; size: -; D: TRBD1; CDR3: CAIRPQGEDGYTF; DNA: TGTGCCATCAGGCCCCAGGGGGAAGATGGCTACACCTTC
J: TRBJ2-3; V: TRBV6-5; size: once; D: -; CDR3: CASSSLRGSFTQYF; DNA: TGTGCCAGCAGTTCTCTCCGGGGTAGCTTTACGCAGTATTTT
J: TRBJ1-6; V: TRBV27; size: -; D: -; CDR3: CASSGTTRPLYNSPLHF; DNA: TGTGCCAGCAGTGGGACAACTCGACCCCTCTATAATTCACCCCTCCACTTT
J: TRBJ1-5; V: TRBV3-1; size: -; D: -; CDR3: CASCAGTKGPQHF; DNA: TGTGCCAGCTGCGCCGGGACAAAGGGGCCCCAGCATTTT
J: TRBJ2-5; V: TRBV29-1; size: -; D: TRBD2; CDR3: CSVVTSGETQYF; DNA: TGCAGCGTTGTTACTAGCGGAGAGACCCAGTACTTC
J: TRBJ2-1; V: TRBV2; size: -; D: -; CDR3: CASSIRQGGIGEQFF; DNA: TGTGCCAGCAGTATTCGACAGGGCGGGATTGGAGAGCAGTTCTTC
J: TRBJ2-1; V: TRBV3-1; size: -; D: TRBD2; CDR3: CASSHRTSRFF; DNA: TGTGCCAGCAGCCACAGGACTAGCCGGTTCTTC
J: TRBJ2-1; V: TRBV3-1; size: -; D: -; CDR3: CATMDYNEQFF; DNA: TGTGCCACCATGGATTACAATGAGCAGTTCTTC
J: TRBJ2-3; V: TRBV24-1; size: -; D: TRBD2; CDR3: CATRMAGDTDTQYF; DNA: TGTGCCACCAGAATGGCGGGGGACACAGATACGCAGTATTTT
J: TRBJ1-3; V: TRBV29-1; size: -; D: -; CDR3: CSVGSGNTIYF; DNA: TGCAGCGTTGGCTCTGGAAACACCATATATTTT
J: TRBJ2-2; V: TRBV27; size: -; D: -; CDR3: CASSTRTANTGELFF; DNA: TGTGCCAGCAGTACACGGACAGCAAACACCGGGGAGCTGTTTTTT
J: TRBJ2-1; V: TRBV30; size: -; D: TRBD1; CDR3: CAWSPGQASYNEQFF; DNA: TGTGCCTGGAGCCCCGGACAGGCCTCCTACAATGAGCAGTTCTTC
J: TRBJ2-1; V: TRBV29-1; size: -; D: -; CDR3: CSVVSKLDDNEQFF; DNA: TGCAGCGTTGTGAGTAAGCTTGACGACAATGAGCAGTTCTTC
J: TRBJ2-2; V: TRBV18; size: -; D: -; CDR3: CASSPRGANTGELFF; DNA: TGTGCCAGCTCACCACGTGGGGCGAACACCGGGGAGCTGTTTTTT
J: TRBJ1-1; V: TRBV9; size: -; D: -; CDR3: CASTALGQNTEAFF; DNA: TGTGCCAGCACCGCACTGGGACAGAACACTGAAGCTTTCTTT
J: TRBJ1-2; V: TRBV20-1; size: -; D: -; CDR3: CSATDRLSYGYTF; DNA: TGCAGTGCCACCGACAGACTATCCTATGGCTACACCTTC
J: TRBJ1-1; V: TRBV10-3; size: -; D: -; CDR3: CAISELFANTEAFF; DNA: TGTGCCATCAGTGAGTTGTTCGCGAACACTGAAGCTTTCTTT
J: TRBJ2-6; V: TRBV20-1; size: once; D: TRBD1; CDR3: CSAPDRAGANVLTF; DNA: TGCAGTGCTCCGGACAGGGCGGGGGCCAACGTCCTGACTTTC
J: TRBJ2-2; V: TRBV3-1; size: -; D: -; CDR3: CASSQEVVAGELFF; DNA: TGTGCCAGCAGCCAAGAAGTCGTAGCCGGGGAGCTGTTTTTT
J: TRBJ2-7; V: TRBV19; size: -; D: -; CDR3: CASGTGGGGSYEQYF; DNA: TGTGCCAGTGGAACGGGGGGCGGGGGTTCCTACGAGCAGTACTTC
J: TRBJ1-4; V: TRBV30; size: -; D: -; CDR3: CAWSLSEKLFF; DNA: TGTGCCTGGAGTTTGTCTGAAAAACTGTTTTTT
J: TRBJ1-3; V: TRBV28; size: -; D: -; CDR3: CASSLRSSGNTIYF; DNA: TGTGCCAGCAGTTTGAGGAGCTCTGGAAACACCATATATTTT
J: TRBJ2-1; V: TRBV28; size: -; D: TRBD2; CDR3: CASVRGGKNEQFF; DNA: TGTGCCAGCGTCCGGGGGGGAAAAAATGAGCAGTTCTTC
J: TRBJ1-3; V: TRBV20-1; size: -; D: -; CDR3: CSARVLDGNTIYF; DNA: TGCAGTGCTAGAGTCCTGGATGGAAACACCATATATTTT
J: TRBJ2-1; V: TRBV14; size: -; D: -; CDR3: CASSQGRRAVYNEQFF; DNA: TGTGCCAGCAGCCAAGGTAGGAGGGCCGTTTACAATGAGCAGTTCTTC
J: TRBJ1-2; V: TRBV29-1; size: -; D: -; CDR3: CSVEDQFGNGYTF; DNA: TGCAGCGTTGAAGATCAATTTGGTAATGGCTACACCTTC
J: TRBJ2-3; V: TRBV29-1; size: once; D: -; CDR3: CSWGGGTDTQYF; DNA: TGCAGTTGGGGCGGGGGCACAGATACGCAGTATTTT
J: TRBJ2-2; V: TRBV9; size: -; D: -; CDR3: CASSVASRNTGELFF; DNA: TGTGCCAGCAGCGTAGCTTCGAGGAACACCGGGGAGCTGTTTTTT
J: TRBJ1-1; V: TRBV30; size: -; D: TRBD1; CDR3: CAWTATGRYTEAFF; DNA: TGTGCCTGGACGGCGACAGGGCGGTACACTGAAGCTTTCTTT
J: TRBJ1-2; V: TRBV20-1; size: -; D: TRBD1; CDR3: CSARDQGGRGYTF; DNA: TGCAGTGCTAGAGATCAGGGGGGCCGTGGCTACACCTTC
J: TRBJ1-5; V: TRBV19; size: -; D: -; CDR3: CASSIRQDNQPQHF; DNA: TGTGCCAGTAGTATCCGACAAGACAATCAGCCCCAGCATTTT
J: TRBJ1-1; V: TRBV12-3/TRBV12-4; size: -; D: -; CDR3: CASSFSTVNTEAFF; DNA: TGTGCCAGCAGTTTTTCGACAGTGAACACTGAAGCTTTCTTT
J: TRBJ2-5; V: TRBV10-3; size: -; D: -; CDR3: CAVCPAGQETQYF; DNA: TGTGCCGTGTGCCCGGCAGGGCAAGAGACCCAGTACTTC
J: TRBJ2-1; V: TRBV7-9; size: -; D: -; CDR3: CASSVQHNEQFF; DNA: TGTGCCAGCAGCGTGCAGCACAATGAGCAGTTCTTC
J: TRBJ2-6; V: TRBV15; size: -; D: TRBD1; CDR3: CATSGRDRAVSGANVLTF; DNA: TGTGCCACCAGCGGCCGGGACAGGGCCGTTTCTGGGGCCAACGTCCTGACTTTC
J: TRBJ2-4; V: TRBV27; size: -; D: -; CDR3: CASSRQVGDIQYF; DNA: TGTGCCAGCAGTCGGCAGGTTGGAGACATTCAGTACTTC
J: TRBJ2-3; V: TRBV4-1; size: once; D: -; CDR3: CASSLVGYPDTQYF; DNA: TGCGCCAGCAGCCTAGTGGGGTATCCAGATACGCAGTATTTT
J: TRBJ2-1; V: TRBV23-1; size: -; D: -; CDR3: CASSTLRQTNNEQFF; DNA: TGCGCCAGCAGTACACTACGACAGACAAACAATGAGCAGTTCTTC
J: TRBJ2-3; V: TRBV20-1; size: -; D: -; CDR3: CSAREPSANTQYF; DNA: TGCAGTGCTAGAGAGCCCAGTGCGAATACGCAGTATTTT